The present TCR beta chain was sequenced within a study of blood T cell repertoires in COVID-19. The wider study: The United States, Italy and Spain were the sources of the acute and convalescent COVID-19 samples. T cells, B-cell-depleted T cells, or PBMCs provided the cDNA or gDNA that served as material.

Original processing notes: How many nucleated cells were present was estimated from reference gene primer amplification. The protocol was immunoSEQ multiplex PCR, while the TCRdb copy is restricted to in-frame clones and leaves out a portion. The V and J calls and clone size were taken over from that table, and D and trimming were inferred from the DNA. Of around 100,000 clones in the sample, 75% to 90% are singletons; the top ten hold 4.5%. The CDR3 has 16 residues. V was cut by 1 base and J by 2 bases, with 14 bases left in between. Germline CDR1 is MGHRA and CDR2 is YSYEKL. This clonotype was obtained from a human donor in a cohort sampled during active COVID-19. The rearrangement links TRBV4-1 to TRBJ2-5; tentative D call: TRBD2 (6 bases). Source material: peripheral blood. CDR3 region: CASSQVFRRGQETQYF. CDR3 DNA sequence: TGCGCCAGCAGCCAAGTGTTTCGGAGGGGACAAGAGACCCAGTACTTC.